These 16 T cell receptor beta chains came from one sample sequenced in a study of shared clonotypes between healthy human individuals. The method was immunoSEQ multiplex PCR; TCRdb's version includes in-frame clones alone and lacks a portion of them. The data hold 850,000 to 1,200,000 clones, with about 75% observed a single time. Sequencing used memory CD4+ T cells sorted from blood. Subset: CD45RA-negative fraction. The receptors shown here come from a young man in good health.

The genes are TRBV11-2 and TRBJ2-7, with a tentative D call TRBD1 (5 bases). The CDR3 loop spans 16 amino acids. Trimming cost V 5 bases and J 0 bases, with 17 bases left between them. In germline, CDR1 is SGHAT, CDR2 FQNNGV. The CDR3 coding sequence is TGTGCCAGCAGCCCCAGGGCAGGGTCACTCTCCTACGAGCAGTACTTC. Amino acid sequence: CASSPRAGSLSYEQYF.

This clone was recorded many times. The rearrangement links TRBV7-3 to TRBJ1-1; D is perhaps TRBD1 (6 bases). Germline V gene data show CDR1 as SGHTA and CDR2 as FQGTGA. The CDR3 runs to 16 residues. Deletions cut 1 base from V and 0 bases from J, with 12 bases between. The CDR3 nucleotides are TGTGCCAGCAGCTTAAATGGGGACACCATGAACACTGAAGCTTTCTTT. Translated, it gives CASSLNGDTMNTEAFF.

V usage is TRBV5-1 and J usage is TRBJ2-2; the D gene could be TRBD1 or TRBD2 (6 bases each). Trimming left V 5 bases short and J 3 bases short, with 14 bases between. CDR3 length: 15 amino acids. Germline CDR1 is SGHRS and CDR2 is YFSETQ. The CDR3 DNA follows: TGCGCCAGCAGGGTGAGGGGGGCCGACACCGGGGAGCTGTTTTTT. The encoded protein is CASRVRGADTGELFF.

The CDR3 protein is CASSVGGGFDTEAFF. In DNA, the CDR3 is TGTGCCAGCAGCGTAGGAGGGGGATTCGACACTGAAGCTTTCTTT. This chain joins TRBV9 and TRBJ1-1, with D possibly being TRBD1 (6 bases). Deletions cut 0 bases from V and 3 bases from J, with 12 bases between. Germline CDR1 reads SGDLS; CDR2 reads YYNGEE. This CDR3 is 15 amino acids long.

The chain has TRBV19 and TRBJ2-1, with D tentatively TRBD1 (7 bases). Looked up from germline, CDR1 is LNHDA and CDR2 is SQIVND (reference sequence). This CDR3 spans 15 amino acids. V lost 4 bases, J lost 0 bases, and 10 bases lay in between. For the CDR3, the DNA is TGTGCCAGTAGTACAGGGGGGAGCTCCTACAATGAGCAGTTCTTC. Encoded protein: CASSTGGSSYNEQFF.

This chain links TRBV28 with TRBJ2-5, with D unclear. The length of the CDR3 is 15 residues. The ends were cut back, 8 bases at V and 4 bases at J, with 20 bases in the middle. Germline CDR1 reads MDHEN; CDR2 reads SYDVKM. The CDR3 spells CASESGSSGLETQYF. The CDR3 nucleotides are TGTGCCAGCGAATCCGGATCGTCCGGTCTAGAGACCCAGTACTTC. Full variable domain (outside the CDR3, taken from reference TRBV28 and TRBJ2-5): DVKVTQSSRYLVKRTGEKVFLECVQDMDHENMFWYRQDPGLGLRLIYFSYDVKMKEKGDIPEGYSVSREKKERFSLILESASTNQTSMYLCASESGSSGLETQYFGPGTRLLVL.

The rearrangement joins TRBV30 to TRBJ1-5; D is perhaps TRBD1 (6 bases). There are 17 residues in the CDR3. The ends were cut back, 0 bases at V and 0 bases at J, with 15 bases in the middle. Germline assignment: CDR1 GTSNPN and CDR2 SVGIG (reference sequence). CDR3 in DNA: TGTGCCTGGAGTGTACGACAGGATTATTATAGCAATCAGCCCCAGCATTTT. It encodes CAWSVRQDYYSNQPQHF.

For the CDR3, the DNA is TGTGCCAGCAGCCTACAGGGGATTGGCGAGCAGTACTTC. Protein sequence: CASSLQGIGEQYF. The chain is built from TRBV7-8 and TRBJ2-7, with 7 nucleotides matching TRBD1. The junction had 7 bases not matched to a gene; V was cut back by 5 bases and J by 6 bases. CDR1 is SGHVS, CDR2 FQNEAQ, per germline. The CDR3 sequence is 13 residues long.

The chain combines TRBV5-4 with TRBJ2-3; 7 bases are a match to TRBD2. This CDR3 spans 13 amino acids. The germline CDR1 and CDR2 sequences are SGHNT and YYREEE (reference sequence). After removal of 4 bases from V and 5 bases from J, the junction contained 4 bases not matched to a gene. The CDR3 is CASSGGGEDTQYF. In DNA form, the CDR3 reads TGTGCCAGCAGCGGGGGGGGAGAAGATACGCAGTATTTT.

The chain is built from TRBV6-5 and TRBJ2-1, with unresolved D. Trimming cost V 4 bases and J 8 bases, with 6 bases left between them. This CDR3 spans 11 amino acids. The germline V gene has CDR1 MNHEY and CDR2 SVGAGI. CDR3: CASSSWDEQFF. CDR3 sequence (DNA): TGTGCCAGCAGTTCATGGGATGAGCAGTTCTTC.

V and J are TRBV6-6 and TRBJ2-7; D remains ambiguous. The CDR3 has 13 amino acids. Germline lookup yields CDR1 MNHNY and CDR2 SVGAGI (reference sequence). V lost 6 bases, J lost 4 bases, and 13 bases lay in between. The CDR3 bases are TGTGCCAGCAGCCCACTAACCGGATACGAGCAGTACTTC. Translation: CASSPLTGYEQYF.

The V call is TRBV18, the J call TRBJ2-2, with D hard to call. The CDR3 is made up of 14 amino acids. Germline CDR1 is KGHSH and CDR2 is LQKENI. Trimming took off 4 bases at V and 1 base at J, with 7 bases between the two ends. As DNA, the CDR3 is TGTGCCAGCTCACGGGAAAGGAACACCGGGGAGCTGTTTTTT. Translation: CASSRERNTGELFF.

The chain combines TRBV19 with TRBJ2-2, with TRBD1 matching over 7 bases. CDR3 length: 16 amino acids. Trimming removed 4 bases from V and 3 bases from J; junction bases left unmatched: 8. Germline V gene lookup returns CDR1 LNHDA and CDR2 SQIVND (reference sequence). In nucleotides, the CDR3 is TGTGCCAGTAGTACTCCGACAGGGTATGACACCGGGGAGCTGTTTTTT. This translates into CASSTPTGYDTGELFF.

The chain has TRBV5-6 and TRBJ2-6; D is possibly TRBD1 (6 bases). With 1 base removed from V and 2 bases from J, the gap between germline ends came to 16 bases. Germline V CDR1 and CDR2: SGHDT, YYEEEE. The CDR3 is 18 amino acids. The CDR3 coding sequence is TGTGCCAGCAGCTTGAGGGCCAGGGGAGTTACTGGGGCCAACGTCCTGACTTTC. It specifies CASSLRARGVTGANVLTF.

Only a few counts were recorded for this clone. V gene TRBV6-1 combines with J gene TRBJ1-6; 7 nucleotides match TRBD1. The trim removed 3 bases at V and 4 bases at J, leaving 6 bases unmatched. The germline CDR1 and CDR2 sequences are MNHNS and SASEGT. This CDR3 contains 16 residues. CDR3 loop: CASSDRQGSYNSPLHF. Here the CDR3 DNA reads TGTGCCAGCAGTGACCGACAGGGCTCTTATAATTCACCCCTCCACTTT.

This chain links TRBV7-2 with TRBJ2-7, with 7 bases lining up with TRBD2. V trimming: 7 bases; J trimming: 3 bases; junction bases outside the gene matches: 12. CDR1 and CDR2 from the germline V gene are SGHTA and FQGNSA. The CDR3 totals 15 residues. Here the CDR3 DNA reads TGTGCCAGCACCAAAAGGGAGGGCGGGGTCTACGAGCAGTACTTC. It encodes CASTKREGGVYEQYF.